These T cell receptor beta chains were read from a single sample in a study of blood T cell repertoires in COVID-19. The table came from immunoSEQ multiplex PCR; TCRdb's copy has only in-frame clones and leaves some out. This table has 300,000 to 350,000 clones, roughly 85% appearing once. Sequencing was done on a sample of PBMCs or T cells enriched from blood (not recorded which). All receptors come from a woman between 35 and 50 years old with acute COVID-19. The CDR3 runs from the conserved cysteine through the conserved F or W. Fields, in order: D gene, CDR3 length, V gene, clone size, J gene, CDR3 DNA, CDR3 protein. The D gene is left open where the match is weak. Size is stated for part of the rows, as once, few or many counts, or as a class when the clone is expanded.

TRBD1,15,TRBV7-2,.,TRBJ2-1,TGTGCCAGCAGCTTAAGCAGGGGGCGAAAGAATGAGCAGTTCTTC,CASSLSRGRKNEQFF
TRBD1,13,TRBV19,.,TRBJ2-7,TGTGCCAGTTCGGGACAGCTAGGGAACGAGCAGTACTTC,CASSGQLGNEQYF
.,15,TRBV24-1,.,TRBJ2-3,TGTGCCACCAGTGATTTGCGATCGACAGGAGATACGCAGTATTTT,CATSDLRSTGDTQYF
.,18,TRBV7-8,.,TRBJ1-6,TGTGCCAGCAGCTTATTTCCAGCGCAGAGCTCCTATAATTCACCCCTCCACTTT,CASSLFPAQSSYNSPLHF
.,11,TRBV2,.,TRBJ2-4,TGTGCCAGCATAGAGGGATACATTCAGTACTTC,CASIEGYIQYF
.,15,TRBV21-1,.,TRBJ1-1,TGTGCCAGCAGCAAACAACAGGGATCTATCACTGAAGCTTTCTTT,CASSKQQGSITEAFF
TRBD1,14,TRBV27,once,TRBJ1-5,TGTGCCAGCAGTTTAACGAGGGGGCATCAGCCCCAGCATTTT,CASSLTRGHQPQHF
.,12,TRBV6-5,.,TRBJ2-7,TGTGCCAGCAGCCGAGACAGTTACGAGCAGTACTTC,CASSRDSYEQYF
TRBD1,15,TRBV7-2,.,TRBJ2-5,TGTGCCAGCAGCTTAGGGGGGACAGACCAAGAGACCCAGTACTTC,CASSLGGTDQETQYF
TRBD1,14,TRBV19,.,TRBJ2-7,TGTGCCAGTAGTCACGGGACAGGGACCCACGAGCAGTACTTC,CASSHGTGTHEQYF
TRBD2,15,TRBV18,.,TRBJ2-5,TGTGCCAGCTCACCACTGCGGGAGGGAAAAGAGACCCAGTACTTC,CASSPLREGKETQYF
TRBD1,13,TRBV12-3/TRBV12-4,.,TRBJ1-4,TGTGCCAGCAGGCCGACAGGGAATGAAAAACTGTTTTTT,CASRPTGNEKLFF
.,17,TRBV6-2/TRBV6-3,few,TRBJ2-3,TGTGCCAGCAGTCGGTACCCGGGAGCCCCTACCACAGATACGCAGTATTTT,CASSRYPGAPTTDTQYF
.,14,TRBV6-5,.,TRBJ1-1,TGTGCCAGCAGTTACCTCCAGGGAAATGCTGAAGCTTTCTTT,CASSYLQGNAEAFF
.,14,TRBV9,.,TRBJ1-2,TGTGCCAGCAGCGTAGAGCCAGGGGACTATGGCTACACCTTC,CASSVEPGDYGYTF
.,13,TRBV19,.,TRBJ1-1,TGTGCCAGTAAAACAGGGTATTCCACTGAAGCTTTCTTT,CASKTGYSTEAFF
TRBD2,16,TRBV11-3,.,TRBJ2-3,TGTGCCAGCAGCTCCCGGGGGGGACTAGCGGGAGATACGCAGTATTTT,CASSSRGGLAGDTQYF
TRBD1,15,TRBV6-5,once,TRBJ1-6,TGTGCCAGCAGCCGCACGACAGGGCCGAATTCACCCCTCCACTTT,CASSRTTGPNSPLHF
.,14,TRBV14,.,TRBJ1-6,TGTGCCAGCAGCCCATGGGGCGGCAATTCACCCCTCCACTTT,CASSPWGGNSPLHF
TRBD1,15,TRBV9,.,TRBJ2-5,TGTGCCAGCAGCGCCGGACAGGGTCTCGGGGAGACCCAGTACTTC,CASSAGQGLGETQYF
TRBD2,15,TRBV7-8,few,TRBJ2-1,TGTGCCAGCAGCTTAGTCGGGGGGTCTAACAATGAGCAGTTCTTC,CASSLVGGSNNEQFF
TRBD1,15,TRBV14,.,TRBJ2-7,TGTGCCAGCAGCCAAGGACCGACAGGGGCCTACGAGCAGTACTTC,CASSQGPTGAYEQYF
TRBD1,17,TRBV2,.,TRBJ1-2,TGTGCCAGCAGACACAACCGAGCCCAGGACAGGGATCATGGCTACACCTTC,CASRHNRAQDRDHGYTF
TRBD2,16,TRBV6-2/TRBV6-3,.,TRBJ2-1,TGTGCCAGCAGTTCCTTACTAGCGGGGCCATTGAATGAGCAGTTCTTC,CASSSLLAGPLNEQFF
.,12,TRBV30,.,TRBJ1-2,TGTGCCTGGAGTGTACTCCAGGGGGGCTACACCTTC,CAWSVLQGGYTF
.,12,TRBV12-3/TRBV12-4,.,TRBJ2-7,TGTGCCAGCAGTGGGGCAGATCTCTCGCAGTACTTC,CASSGADLSQYF
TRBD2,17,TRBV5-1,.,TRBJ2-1,TGCGCCAGCAGCTTCGATACTAGCGGGAGCTCCTACAATGAGCAGTTCTTC,CASSFDTSGSSYNEQFF
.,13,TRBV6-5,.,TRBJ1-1,TGTGCCAGCAGTTACGGACAAGTCACTGAAGCTTTCTTT,CASSYGQVTEAFF
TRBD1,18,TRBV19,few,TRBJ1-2,TGTGCCAGTAGTATAGAAAGCGACCCACAGGGGACTGGCTATGGCTACACCTTC,CASSIESDPQGTGYGYTF
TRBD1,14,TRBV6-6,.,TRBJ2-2,TGTGCCAGCAGTACAGGGGCCAACACCGGGGAGCTGTTTTTT,CASSTGANTGELFF
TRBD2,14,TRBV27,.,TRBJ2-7,TGTGCCAGCAGTTTACAGCGGGAGTGGAGCGAGCAGTACTTC,CASSLQREWSEQYF
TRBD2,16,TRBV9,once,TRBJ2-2,TGTGCCAGCAGCGGGGAGTCTAGCGGGAACCTTCGTAGGCTGTTTTTT,CASSGESSGNLRRLFF
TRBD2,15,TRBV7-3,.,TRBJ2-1,TGTGCCAGCAGCATCAGCGGGGGAAAATACAATGAGCAGTTCTTC,CASSISGGKYNEQFF
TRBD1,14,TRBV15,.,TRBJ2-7,TGTGCCACCAGCCGAATACAGGGGGATTACGAGCAGTACTTC,CATSRIQGDYEQYF
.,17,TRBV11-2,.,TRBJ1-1,TGTGCCAGCAGCTTACGCCGGGACAACTTTCCGAACACTGAAGCTTTCTTT,CASSLRRDNFPNTEAFF
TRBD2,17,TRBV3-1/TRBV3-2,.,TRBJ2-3,TGTGCCAGCAGCCAAGTTTTTCCCGGGACTAGCGCAGATACGCAGTATTTT,CASSQVFPGTSADTQYF
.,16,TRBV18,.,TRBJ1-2,TGTGCCAGCTCACCACCGATAGGGTCCGGGGAATATGGCTACACCTTC,CASSPPIGSGEYGYTF
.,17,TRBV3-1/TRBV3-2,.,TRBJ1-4,TGTGCCAGCAGCCAAGATCTGGCGGGGGAAGGCTTCGAAAAACTGTTTTTT,CASSQDLAGEGFEKLFF
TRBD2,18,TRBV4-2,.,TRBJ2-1,TGTGCCAGCAGCCAATCCTCTAGCGGGATCACGATTATAAATGAGCAGTTCTTC,CASSQSSSGITIINEQFF